The rows below give T cell receptor beta chains drawn from one sample of a study of beta chain features in type 1 diabetes. Here immunoSEQ multiplex PCR was the method, and the copy in TCRdb shows in-frame clones only, minus some. The profile covers roughly 290,000 clones, with 15% appearing a single time and less than 0.02% taken by the ten largest. The sequencing input was naive CD4+ T cells from blood. The receptors were gathered from a man aged 18 to 30 with type 1 diabetes. The CDR3 runs from the conserved cysteine through the conserved F or W. Each record gives: V gene, clone size, J gene, CDR3 length, D gene, CDR3 DNA, CDR3 protein. The D gene is left open where the match is weak. Clone sizes are given selectively: once, few, many, or a class where the clone is expanded.

v_call: TRBV29-1; clone_size: few; j_call: TRBJ2-3; cdr3_length: 13; d_call: TRBD1; cdr3_nt: TGCAGCGTTTTGGACAGGGTCACGGATACGCAGTATTTT; cdr3_aa: CSVLDRVTDTQYF
v_call: TRBV7-9; clone_size: few; j_call: TRBJ2-7; cdr3_length: 14; d_call: TRBD1; cdr3_nt: TGTGCCAGCAGCTTATCAGGGGGTAGATACGAGCAGTACTTC; cdr3_aa: CASSLSGGRYEQYF
v_call: TRBV7-2; clone_size: NA; j_call: TRBJ2-6; cdr3_length: 15; d_call: NA; cdr3_nt: TGTGCCAGCAGCCAACCCCCCGACAGGACCAGCGTCCTGACTTTC; cdr3_aa: CASSQPPDRTSVLTF
v_call: TRBV10-3; clone_size: few; j_call: TRBJ1-1; cdr3_length: 14; d_call: NA; cdr3_nt: TGTGCCATCGGCAGGACAGAGATGAACACTGAAGCTTTCTTT; cdr3_aa: CAIGRTEMNTEAFF
v_call: TRBV27; clone_size: few; j_call: TRBJ2-5; cdr3_length: 13; d_call: TRBD2; cdr3_nt: TGTGCCAGCAGTTGGGACCGGACTAGCTTTAAGTACTTC; cdr3_aa: CASSWDRTSFKYF
v_call: TRBV7-9; clone_size: NA; j_call: TRBJ2-3; cdr3_length: 13; d_call: NA; cdr3_nt: TGTGCCAGCAGCTTAGACCTCCAGGATACGCAGTATTTT; cdr3_aa: CASSLDLQDTQYF
v_call: TRBV29-1; clone_size: few; j_call: TRBJ2-4; cdr3_length: 16; d_call: NA; cdr3_nt: TGCAGCGTTCTGGGCATCTTGCGGGACCAGAAAAACATTCAGTACTTC; cdr3_aa: CSVLGILRDQKNIQYF
v_call: TRBV18; clone_size: NA; j_call: TRBJ2-1; cdr3_length: 16; d_call: TRBD2; cdr3_nt: TGTGCCAGCTCACCACGGACTAGCGGAGATTACAATGAGCAGTTCTTC; cdr3_aa: CASSPRTSGDYNEQFF
v_call: TRBV28; clone_size: NA; j_call: TRBJ2-1; cdr3_length: 14; d_call: TRBD2; cdr3_nt: TGTGCCAGCAGTTTGGTGGGGGGGTACAATGAGCAGTTCTTC; cdr3_aa: CASSLVGGYNEQFF
v_call: TRBV28; clone_size: NA; j_call: TRBJ1-1; cdr3_length: 14; d_call: NA; cdr3_nt: TGTGCCAGCCGAGTTGAGGGCATGAACACTGAAGCTTTCTTT; cdr3_aa: CASRVEGMNTEAFF
v_call: TRBV5-1; clone_size: NA; j_call: TRBJ2-1; cdr3_length: 14; d_call: TRBD1; cdr3_nt: TGCGCCAGCAGCTTAGGTGACAGGGGCAATGAGCAGTTCTTC; cdr3_aa: CASSLGDRGNEQFF
v_call: TRBV7-2; clone_size: NA; j_call: TRBJ1-2; cdr3_length: 13; d_call: TRBD1; cdr3_nt: TGTGCCAGCAGCCAGGGACAGAAACACGGCTACACCTTC; cdr3_aa: CASSQGQKHGYTF
v_call: TRBV15; clone_size: NA; j_call: TRBJ1-1; cdr3_length: 14; d_call: NA; cdr3_nt: TGTGCCACCTCGCCCGGGGGGCAAGGCACTGAAGCTTTCTTT; cdr3_aa: CATSPGGQGTEAFF
v_call: TRBV10-1; clone_size: NA; j_call: TRBJ2-7; cdr3_length: 13; d_call: NA; cdr3_nt: TGCGCCAGCAGTCCATGGACGCAGGGCGAGCAGTACTTC; cdr3_aa: CASSPWTQGEQYF
v_call: TRBV30; clone_size: few; j_call: TRBJ2-1; cdr3_length: 16; d_call: TRBD2; cdr3_nt: TGTGCCTGGAAGCTAGCGGGGGGGTACTCCTACAATGAGCAGTTCTTC; cdr3_aa: CAWKLAGGYSYNEQFF
v_call: TRBV7-2; clone_size: few; j_call: TRBJ2-3; cdr3_length: 12; d_call: NA; cdr3_nt: TGTGCCAGCAGCTCTTTCACAGATACGCAGTATTTT; cdr3_aa: CASSSFTDTQYF
v_call: TRBV30; clone_size: NA; j_call: TRBJ2-3; cdr3_length: 16; d_call: TRBD2; cdr3_nt: TGTGCCTGGAGCAGAGGCCGGCTAGCGGGAGGTGGTACGCAGTATTTT; cdr3_aa: CAWSRGRLAGGGTQYF
v_call: TRBV6-5; clone_size: few; j_call: TRBJ2-3; cdr3_length: 14; d_call: TRBD2; cdr3_nt: TGTGCCAGTGGGGGTAGCGGGGTGAGTGATACGCAGTATTTT; cdr3_aa: CASGGSGVSDTQYF
v_call: TRBV7-6; clone_size: NA; j_call: TRBJ2-3; cdr3_length: 13; d_call: NA; cdr3_nt: TGTGCCAGCAGCTTAGAGACTCCAAATACGCAGTATTTT; cdr3_aa: CASSLETPNTQYF
v_call: TRBV28; clone_size: NA; j_call: TRBJ1-5; cdr3_length: 15; d_call: TRBD1; cdr3_nt: TGTGCCAGCAGTTCTGGGACAGGGGGCGTTCAGCCCCAGCATTTT; cdr3_aa: CASSSGTGGVQPQHF
v_call: TRBV9; clone_size: few; j_call: TRBJ2-3; cdr3_length: 15; d_call: NA; cdr3_nt: TGTGCCAGCAGCCCATGGGGTAGGGGCTTAGGTACGCAGTATTTT; cdr3_aa: CASSPWGRGLGTQYF
v_call: TRBV2; clone_size: NA; j_call: TRBJ1-2; cdr3_length: 13; d_call: NA; cdr3_nt: TGTGCCAGCAGTGAAACACCGAACTATGGCTACACCTTC; cdr3_aa: CASSETPNYGYTF
v_call: TRBV10-1; clone_size: NA; j_call: TRBJ2-3; cdr3_length: 14; d_call: NA; cdr3_nt: TGCGCCAGCAGTGTCAGGCCGGGCACAGATACGCAGTATTTT; cdr3_aa: CASSVRPGTDTQYF
v_call: TRBV2; clone_size: NA; j_call: TRBJ1-6; cdr3_length: 13; d_call: NA; cdr3_nt: TGTGCCAGTCTCGGACAGCAAAGGTCACCCCTCCACTTT; cdr3_aa: CASLGQQRSPLHF
v_call: TRBV28; clone_size: NA; j_call: TRBJ2-7; cdr3_length: 13; d_call: NA; cdr3_nt: TGTGCCAGCAGTTACCCGGGTCTTGTCGGGCAGTACTTC; cdr3_aa: CASSYPGLVGQYF
v_call: TRBV18; clone_size: NA; j_call: TRBJ2-7; cdr3_length: 13; d_call: NA; cdr3_nt: TGTGCCAGCTCACCAACATCCCTCTACGAGCAGTACTTC; cdr3_aa: CASSPTSLYEQYF
v_call: TRBV7-2; clone_size: NA; j_call: TRBJ2-3; cdr3_length: 17; d_call: TRBD2; cdr3_nt: TGTGCCAGCAGCCCCTTGGGACTAGCGGAGACCACAGATACGCAGTATTTT; cdr3_aa: CASSPLGLAETTDTQYF
v_call: TRBV7-8; clone_size: few; j_call: TRBJ2-1; cdr3_length: 15; d_call: TRBD2; cdr3_nt: TGTGCCAGCAGCTTTCGGCTAGCGGGGTACAATGAGCAGTTCTTC; cdr3_aa: CASSFRLAGYNEQFF
v_call: TRBV7-9; clone_size: NA; j_call: TRBJ1-1; cdr3_length: 13; d_call: NA; cdr3_nt: TGTGCCAGCAGCTTGAGATACAACACTGAAGCTTTCTTT; cdr3_aa: CASSLRYNTEAFF
v_call: TRBV7-2; clone_size: NA; j_call: TRBJ1-2; cdr3_length: 10; d_call: TRBD1; cdr3_nt: TGTGCCAGCAGCTTGACAGGGGAACCATTC; cdr3_aa: CASSLTGEPF
v_call: TRBV29-1; clone_size: few; j_call: TRBJ2-7; cdr3_length: 13; d_call: TRBD1; cdr3_nt: TGCAGCGTCTTCGGACAGGGGGCGTACGAGCAGTACTTC; cdr3_aa: CSVFGQGAYEQYF
v_call: TRBV7-9; clone_size: NA; j_call: TRBJ2-3; cdr3_length: 15; d_call: NA; cdr3_nt: TGTGCCAGCAGCTACCGACCGGGAGGCACAGATACGCAGTATTTT; cdr3_aa: CASSYRPGGTDTQYF
v_call: TRBV2; clone_size: once; j_call: TRBJ2-1; cdr3_length: 13; d_call: NA; cdr3_nt: TGTGCCAGCAGTATTGGTGCGGGAATGGAGCAGTTCTTC; cdr3_aa: CASSIGAGMEQFF
v_call: TRBV27; clone_size: NA; j_call: TRBJ1-5; cdr3_length: 13; d_call: NA; cdr3_nt: TGTGCCAGCAGCCTGCGGAGGTTGCAGCCCCAGCATTTT; cdr3_aa: CASSLRRLQPQHF
v_call: TRBV15; clone_size: NA; j_call: TRBJ1-1; cdr3_length: 14; d_call: NA; cdr3_nt: TGTGCCACCAGCAGAGATTACAGGAACACTGAAGCTTTCTTT; cdr3_aa: CATSRDYRNTEAFF
v_call: TRBV5-6; clone_size: NA; j_call: TRBJ2-1; cdr3_length: 15; d_call: NA; cdr3_nt: TGTGCCAGCAGCTTGCACAGGGTAGCTGCCAATGAGCAGTTCTTC; cdr3_aa: CASSLHRVAANEQFF
v_call: TRBV9; clone_size: NA; j_call: TRBJ2-5; cdr3_length: 14; d_call: NA; cdr3_nt: TGTGCCAGCAGCGTAGATCGGGGTCAGGAGACCCAGTACTTC; cdr3_aa: CASSVDRGQETQYF
v_call: TRBV5-1; clone_size: few; j_call: TRBJ2-5; cdr3_length: 15; d_call: TRBD1; cdr3_nt: TGCGCCAGCACCGTTCTGGGGACAGACCAAGAGACCCAGTACTTC; cdr3_aa: CASTVLGTDQETQYF
v_call: TRBV28; clone_size: NA; j_call: TRBJ2-1; cdr3_length: 14; d_call: NA; cdr3_nt: TGTGCCAGTATTACTACAAGAAAAAGCAATGAGCAGTTCTTC; cdr3_aa: CASITTRKSNEQFF
v_call: TRBV5-1; clone_size: few; j_call: TRBJ2-1; cdr3_length: 16; d_call: TRBD2; cdr3_nt: TGCGCCAGCAGCTTGGTCCCGCCGGGACTAGCGGCAGAGCAGTTCTTC; cdr3_aa: CASSLVPPGLAAEQFF
v_call: TRBV2; clone_size: NA; j_call: TRBJ1-4; cdr3_length: 14; d_call: NA; cdr3_nt: TGTGCCAGCAGGAGCCAGGGGCCGGCTGAAAAACTGTTTTTT; cdr3_aa: CASRSQGPAEKLFF
v_call: TRBV28; clone_size: few; j_call: TRBJ1-1; cdr3_length: 15; d_call: TRBD1; cdr3_nt: TGTGCCAGCAGTTTATACGGACAGGGGAACACTGAAGCTTTCTTT; cdr3_aa: CASSLYGQGNTEAFF
v_call: TRBV7-2; clone_size: NA; j_call: TRBJ2-7; cdr3_length: 13; d_call: TRBD2; cdr3_nt: TGTGCCAGCAGCTTAGCGGGACTAGCGGGGGAGTACTTC; cdr3_aa: CASSLAGLAGEYF
v_call: TRBV5-1; clone_size: NA; j_call: TRBJ1-1; cdr3_length: 16; d_call: TRBD1; cdr3_nt: TGCGCCAGCAGCTTGGAGGGACAGGGGTTTGGCACTGAAGCTTTCTTT; cdr3_aa: CASSLEGQGFGTEAFF
v_call: TRBV11-2; clone_size: few; j_call: TRBJ1-5; cdr3_length: 13; d_call: NA; cdr3_nt: TGTGCCAGCAGCCCTACGAGAGCGCAGCCCCAGCATTTT; cdr3_aa: CASSPTRAQPQHF
v_call: TRBV5-4; clone_size: NA; j_call: TRBJ2-1; cdr3_length: 14; d_call: NA; cdr3_nt: TGTGCCAGCAGCCAAACGAGCTCCTACAATGAGCAGTTCTTC; cdr3_aa: CASSQTSSYNEQFF
v_call: TRBV18; clone_size: NA; j_call: TRBJ2-7; cdr3_length: 16; d_call: TRBD2; cdr3_nt: TGTGCCAGCTCGAAGGGGAGAATAGCGGGGACCTACGAGCAGTACTTC; cdr3_aa: CASSKGRIAGTYEQYF
v_call: TRBV30; clone_size: NA; j_call: TRBJ1-2; cdr3_length: 15; d_call: NA; cdr3_nt: TGTGCCTGGAGCGGGGGGGGAGGCTCCAGGGCAGGCTACACCTTC; cdr3_aa: CAWSGGGGSRAGYTF
v_call: TRBV28; clone_size: few; j_call: TRBJ2-7; cdr3_length: 12; d_call: NA; cdr3_nt: TGTGCCAGCAGTTCTAGCTCCTACGAGCAGTACTTC; cdr3_aa: CASSSSSYEQYF
v_call: TRBV7-9; clone_size: few; j_call: TRBJ2-5; cdr3_length: 11; d_call: NA; cdr3_nt: TGTGCCAGCAGCCCACGGGAGACCCAGTACTTC; cdr3_aa: CASSPRETQYF